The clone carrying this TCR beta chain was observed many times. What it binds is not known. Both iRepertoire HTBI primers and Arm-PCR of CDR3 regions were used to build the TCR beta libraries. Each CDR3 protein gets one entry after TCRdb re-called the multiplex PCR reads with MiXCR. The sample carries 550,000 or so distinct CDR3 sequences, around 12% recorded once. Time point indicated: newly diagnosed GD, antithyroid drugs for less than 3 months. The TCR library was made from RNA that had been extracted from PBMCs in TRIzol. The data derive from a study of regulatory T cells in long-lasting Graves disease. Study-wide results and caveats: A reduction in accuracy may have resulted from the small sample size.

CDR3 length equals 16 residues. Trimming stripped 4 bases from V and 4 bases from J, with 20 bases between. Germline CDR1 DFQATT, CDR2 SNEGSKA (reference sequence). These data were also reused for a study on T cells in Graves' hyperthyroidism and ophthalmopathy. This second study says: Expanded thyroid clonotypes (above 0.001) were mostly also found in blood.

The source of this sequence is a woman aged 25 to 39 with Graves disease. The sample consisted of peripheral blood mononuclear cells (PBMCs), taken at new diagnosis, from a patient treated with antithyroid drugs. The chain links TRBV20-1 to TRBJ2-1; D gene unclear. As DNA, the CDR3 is TGCAGTGCTAAGAAGCACGACGCGATAAATTACAATGAGCAGTTCTTC. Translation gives CSAKKHDAINYNEQFF.